This entry lists 29 T cell receptor beta chains sequenced from one sample in a study of shared clonotypes between healthy human individuals (dated by TCRdb to about 2020). CD8 naive samples consisted of CD45RO-negative cells that were positively selected for CCR7, yielding a CD45RA+CCR7+ population without TemRA cells. The library came from the immunoSEQ multiplex PCR assay. The immuneACCESS repertoire file appears here via TCRdb, limited to in-frame rearrangements. These files lack a portion of the clones; in checked studies, under half of the deficit traces to unresolved V genes, and the cause of the others is not known. This sample holds millions of clones; about 93% were observed only once. Around 1.7% of the sample rests with the top ten. Sequenced input: naive CD8+ T cells from PBMCs. Interpreted using the paper, the cell subset or site label stands for: CD45RA+CCR7+. The source of these receptors is a man between 18 and 29 years old in good health. Some clones in this sample may be carry-over from other donors' samples.

V is TRBV27 and J is TRBJ1-5; TRBD1 matches 8 bases. V shed 5 bases, J shed 7 bases, and the junction held 10 bases outside the gene matches. The germline V gene encodes CDR1 MNHEY and CDR2 SMNVEV (reference sequence). The CDR3 contains 15 residues. The CDR3 DNA is TGTGCCAGCAGTCCCTCCCCGGCAGGGGGCCAGCCCCAGCATTTT. This gives the protein CASSPSPAGGQPQHF.

V is TRBV28 and J is TRBJ2-4; D uncertain. This CDR3 region has 21 residues. V was shortened by 4 bases and J by 1 base, with 29 bases between the two germline ends. Germline V CDR1 and CDR2: MDHEN, SYDVKM. Here the CDR3 reads CASSSELGSHGRLMAKNIQYF. CDR3 coding DNA: TGTGCCAGCAGTTCAGAACTCGGATCTCATGGGCGACTTATGGCCAAAAACATTCAGTACTTC.

The gene calls are TRBV7-3 and TRBJ2-2; D is unresolved. Trimming removed 5 bases at V and 0 bases at J, with 7 bases between. The CDR3 totals 14 residues. Germline V gives CDR1 SGHTA, CDR2 FQGTGA. Here the CDR3 reads CASSDAPNTGELFF. The DNA for the CDR3 is TGTGCCAGCAGCGACGCACCGAACACCGGGGAGCTGTTTTTT.

The CDR3 reads CASSPPRQGETQYF. CDR3 nucleotides: TGTGCCAGCAGTCCCCCCCGCCAAGGGGAGACCCAGTACTTC. The chain joins TRBV28 to TRBJ2-5; the D is unclear. The germline gives CDR1 MDHEN, CDR2 SYDVKM. The V end was cut by 5 bases, the J end by 5 bases, with 15 bases between. The CDR3 loop spans 14 amino acids.

The V and J genes are TRBV21-1 and TRBJ2-7; the table assigns TRBD2, which was not confirmed against the DNA. TRBV21-1 is reported as a pseudogene. This CDR3 has 18 amino acids. CDR3: CASSTQRTSGKREYEQYF. The CDR3 nucleotides read TGTGCCAGCAGCACCCAACGGACTAGCGGGAAAAGGGAATACGAGCAGTACTTC.

V is TRBV5-1 and J is TRBJ2-3, with D possibly being TRBD2 (5 bases). Germline CDR1 SGHRS, CDR2 YFSETQ. Trimming shortened V by 3 bases and J by 0 bases, and 11 bases separated the two germline ends. The CDR3 covers 15 residues. CDR3 DNA sequence: TGCGCCAGCAGCTCGGAGGTTATAAGCACAGATACGCAGTATTTT. Its protein is CASSSEVISTDTQYF.

The chain combines TRBV28 with TRBJ2-1; D is perhaps TRBD1 or TRBD2 (5 bases each). The CDR3 covers 16 residues. Germline values: CDR1 MDHEN, CDR2 SYDVKM. V shed 1 base and J shed 4 bases, with 14 bases lying between them. The DNA of the CDR3 is TGTGCCAGCAGTTTATATGGGACCGAAATTTACAATGAGCAGTTCTTC. As protein: CASSLYGTEIYNEQFF.

The J gene is TRBJ2-2, the V gene TRBV7-6, with D perhaps matching TRBD1 (7 bases). This CDR3 is built from 16 residues. The germline V and J ends were trimmed by 5 bases and 4 bases, with 17 bases remaining between them. Germline V CDR1 and CDR2: SGHVS, FNYEAQ. CDR3 nucleotide sequence: TGTGCCAGCAGCCCTAGGACAGGAGGGGCCACCGGGGAGCTGTTTTTT. Encoded protein: CASSPRTGGATGELFF.

The rearrangement links TRBV11-2 to TRBJ1-1, with D possibly matching TRBD1 (5 bases). This CDR3 is built from 14 residues. Germline-derived CDR1 and CDR2 are SGHAT and FQNNGV. Trimming shortened V by 5 bases and J by 0 bases, and 10 bases separated the two germline ends. As DNA, the CDR3 is TGTGCCAGCAGCAGCGACAGATTGAACACTGAAGCTTTCTTT. It translates to CASSSDRLNTEAFF.

This chain links TRBV5-4 with TRBJ1-2; the D is unclear. The V end was cut by 3 bases, the J end by 3 bases, with 12 bases between. Germline V gives CDR1 SGHNT, CDR2 YYREEE (reference sequence). The length of the CDR3 is 14 residues. The CDR3 nucleotides are TGTGCCAGCAGCTACAATAGGGTAGACTATGGCTACACCTTC. This encodes CASSYNRVDYGYTF.

The chain carries TRBV19 and TRBJ2-1, with D possibly being TRBD2 (5 bases). This CDR3 contains 17 residues. The V end lost 7 bases, the J end lost 0 bases, and 19 bases lay between the germline ends. CDR1 and CDR2 from the germline V gene are LNHDA and SQIVND (reference sequence). The DNA of the CDR3 is TGTGCCAGTACCATCCGACGAGACTACAGCTCCTACAATGAGCAGTTCTTC. The encoded protein is CASTIRRDYSSYNEQFF.

The V gene is TRBV7-6, the J gene TRBJ2-3, with 8 positions matching TRBD1. Germline V CDR1 and CDR2: SGHVS, FNYEAQ. This CDR3 contains 17 residues. V lost 5 bases to trimming and J lost 1 base; unmatched junction nucleotides: 11. CDR3 in amino acids: CASSPQQGVTRTDTQYF. The CDR3 nucleotides are TGTGCCAGCAGCCCTCAACAGGGGGTCACCCGCACAGATACGCAGTATTTT.

Here the CDR3 DNA reads TGTGCCAGCAGTTTACTCCCTCCGGGGGAGCAGTTCTTC. This encodes CASSLLPPGEQFF. This chain connects TRBV27 to TRBJ2-1; weak D call: TRBD2 (5 bases). This CDR3 region has 13 residues. Germline V gene data show CDR1 as MNHEY and CDR2 as SMNVEV (reference sequence). The V end was cut by 2 bases, the J end by 10 bases, with 12 bases between.

The V gene is TRBV11-3, the J gene TRBJ2-7; unclear D gene. V shed 0 bases and J shed 3 bases, with 21 bases lying between them. The CDR3 totals 18 residues. CDR1 SGHNT and CDR2 YENEEA come from the germline V gene. The CDR3 is CASSLDLVLLSSGYEQYF. The CDR3 DNA reads TGTGCCAGCAGCTTAGATCTGGTACTTCTCAGTTCGGGCTACGAGCAGTACTTC.

The chain joins TRBV6-6 to TRBJ1-2; D perhaps matches TRBD1 (5 bases). The CDR3 covers 14 residues. The germline V gene encodes CDR1 MNHNY and CDR2 SVGAGI (reference sequence). Deletions cut 0 bases from V and 4 bases from J, with 9 bases between. The CDR3 DNA follows: TGTGCCAGCAGTTACTCGAGGGACCCCTATGGCTACACCTTC. This sequence encodes CASSYSRDPYGYTF.

V gene TRBV27 combines with J gene TRBJ1-2; maybe TRBD1 (5 bases). The ends were cut back, 3 bases at V and 4 bases at J, with 12 bases in the middle. Germline V lookup: CDR1 MNHEY, CDR2 SMNVEV (reference sequence). The CDR3 length is 14 residues. Written as DNA, the CDR3 is TGTGCCAGCAGTTTCCTTCGGGGCAGCTATGGCTACACCTTC. As protein: CASSFLRGSYGYTF.

The chain couples TRBV6-1 to TRBJ2-7, with 9 bases fitting TRBD1. The CDR3 extends over 14 amino acids. J lost 6 bases, V lost 6 bases, and 9 bases had no gene match. Per the germline V gene, CDR1 is MNHNS and CDR2 is SASEGT. CDR3 coding DNA: TGTGCCAGCAGCATAACGGGACAGGGCATCGAGCAGTACTTC. This translates into CASSITGQGIEQYF.

V usage is TRBV2 and J usage is TRBJ1-2; D is possibly TRBD1 (6 bases). This CDR3 contains 18 residues. Germline V gene lookup returns CDR1 SNHLY and CDR2 FYNNEI. Trimming pared 0 bases from V and 5 bases from J, leaving 22 bases between. The CDR3 nucleotides are TGTGCCAGCAGTGAAGCTTTTTTCTCGACGGGGGCTGAATATGGCTACACCTTC. Protein product: CASSEAFFSTGAEYGYTF.

This clone was picked up one time. The chain is built from TRBV5-1 and TRBJ1-1, with 8 bases that match TRBD1. Losses at the gene ends were 5 bases for V and 1 base for J; bases not matched to a gene: 4. The CDR3 extends over 14 amino acids. The germline V gene has CDR1 SGHRS and CDR2 YFSETQ. The CDR3 sequence is CASRGDRRNTEAFF. Here the CDR3 DNA reads TGCGCCAGCAGGGGGGACAGGCGGAACACTGAAGCTTTCTTT.

This chain uses TRBV29-1 with TRBJ2-7, with D unclear. CDR3 length equals 13 residues. Germline assignment: CDR1 SQVTM and CDR2 ANQGSEA. Trimming cost V 1 base and J 2 bases, with 9 bases left between them. CDR3 sequence reads: CSVEVGVPYEQYF. The CDR3 bases are TGCAGCGTTGAAGTCGGCGTTCCCTACGAGCAGTACTTC.

The J gene is TRBJ2-5, the V gene TRBV7-6; TRBD1 agrees at 9 bases. V was clipped by 5 bases and J by 2 bases; unmatched bases: 6. Germline V CDR1 and CDR2: SGHVS, FNYEAQ. The CDR3 covers 15 residues. The chain's CDR3 is CASSRTGASQETQYF. As DNA, the CDR3 is TGTGCCAGCAGCCGGACAGGGGCTTCGCAAGAGACCCAGTACTTC.

The chain couples TRBV29-1 to TRBJ2-7, with D unclear. Trimming cost V 1 base and J 4 bases, with 8 bases left between them. Germline CDR1 SQVTM, CDR2 ANQGSEA. The CDR3 extends over 12 amino acids. The chain's CDR3 is CSVEGARYEQYF. The CDR3 DNA reads as TGCAGCGTTGAAGGTGCCCGGTACGAGCAGTACTTC.

In DNA form, the CDR3 reads TGTGCCAGCAGTTCCGGGACTAGCGGGAGGAAGGAGACCCAGTACTTC. Residues: CASSSGTSGRKETQYF. The chain links TRBV6-5 to TRBJ2-5; 15 nucleotides align to TRBD2. This CDR3 spans 16 amino acids. Germline V gene lookup returns CDR1 MNHEY and CDR2 SVGAGI. V shed 4 bases, J shed 5 bases, and the junction held 5 bases outside the gene matches.

The rearrangement uses TRBV28 and TRBJ2-5; 8 nucleotides align to TRBD2. V trimming: 8 bases; J trimming: 10 bases; junction bases outside the gene matches: 12. From germline, CDR1 is MDHEN and CDR2 SYDVKM. There are 13 residues in the CDR3. CDR3 sequence reads: CASRPGGERVQYF. CDR3 sequence (DNA): TGTGCCAGCCGACCCGGGGGGGAGCGGGTCCAGTACTTC. The full variable domain, with the rest looked up from reference TRBV28 and TRBJ2-5, is DVKVTQSSRYLVKRTGEKVFLECVQDMDHENMFWYRQDPGLGLRLIYFSYDVKMKEKGDIPEGYSVSREKKERFSLILESASTNQTSMYLCASRPGGERVQYFGPGTRLLVL.

V usage is TRBV6-1 and J usage is TRBJ1-1, with 8 positions matching TRBD1. CDR3 length: 15 amino acids. V shed 10 bases, J shed 1 base, and the junction held 11 bases outside the gene matches. Germline V gives CDR1 MNHNS, CDR2 SASEGT. The CDR3 DNA is TGTGCCACCGGGGTGAGGGGGACAGGGAACACTGAAGCTTTCTTT. It translates to CATGVRGTGNTEAFF.

The chain couples TRBV27 to TRBJ2-1; a weak D match, TRBD1 (6 bases). The germline gives CDR1 MNHEY, CDR2 SMNVEV (reference sequence). This CDR3 has 13 residues. Between the trimmed V and J ends, which lost 1 base and 9 bases, there was a span of 10 bases. CDR3 in amino acids: CASSLYRAGEQFF. The CDR3 coding sequence is TGTGCCAGCAGTTTATACAGGGCGGGTGAGCAGTTCTTC.

J is TRBJ1-1 and V is TRBV7-9; D not resolved. CDR1 and CDR2 from the germline V gene are SEHNR and FQNEAQ (reference sequence). V lost 4 bases and J 5 bases, leaving 11 bases between the germline ends. This CDR3 is built from 13 residues. In nucleotides, the CDR3 is TGTGCCAGCAGCTCGTACGGTGGGACTGAAGCTTTCTTT. This encodes CASSSYGGTEAFF.

This clone has a handful of counts. The chain combines TRBV30 with TRBJ1-2; no clear D gene. The germline CDR1 and CDR2 sequences are GTSNPN and SVGIG (reference sequence). Between the trimmed V and J ends, which lost 0 bases and 6 bases, there was a span of 11 bases. The CDR3 loop spans 13 amino acids. CDR3 bases: TGTGCCTGGAGTGTGGGCGGGTCAAATGGCTACACCTTC. Its protein is CAWSVGGSNGYTF.

J is TRBJ2-5 and V is TRBV30; no reliable D call. Germline V gene data show CDR1 as GTSNPN and CDR2 as SVGIG (reference sequence). This CDR3 spans 15 amino acids. Trimming cost V 0 bases and J 2 bases, with 13 bases left between them. The CDR3 DNA reads as TGTGCCTGGAGTGTACCCACAGAGACGCAAGAGACCCAGTACTTC. This codes for CAWSVPTETQETQYF.